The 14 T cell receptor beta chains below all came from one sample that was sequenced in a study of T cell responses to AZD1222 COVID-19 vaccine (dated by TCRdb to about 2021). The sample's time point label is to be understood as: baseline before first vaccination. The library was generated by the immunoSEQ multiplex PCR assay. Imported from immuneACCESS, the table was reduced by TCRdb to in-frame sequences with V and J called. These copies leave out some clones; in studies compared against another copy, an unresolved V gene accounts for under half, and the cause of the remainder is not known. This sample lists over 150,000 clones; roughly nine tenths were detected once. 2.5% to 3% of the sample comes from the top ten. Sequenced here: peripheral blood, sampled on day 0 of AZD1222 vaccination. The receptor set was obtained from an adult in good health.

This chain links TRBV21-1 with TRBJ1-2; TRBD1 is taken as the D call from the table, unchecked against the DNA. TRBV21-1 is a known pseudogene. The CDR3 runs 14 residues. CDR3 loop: CASSGRTGGYGYTF. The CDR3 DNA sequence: TGTGCCAGCAGCGGGAGAACAGGGGGCTATGGCTACACCTTC.

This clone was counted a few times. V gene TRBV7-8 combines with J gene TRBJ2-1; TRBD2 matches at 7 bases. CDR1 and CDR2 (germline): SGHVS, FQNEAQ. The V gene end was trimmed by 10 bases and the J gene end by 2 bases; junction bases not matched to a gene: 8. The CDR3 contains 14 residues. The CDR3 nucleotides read TGTGCCACCAGGCGGGAGTACGCCTACAATGAGCAGTTCTTC. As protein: CATRREYAYNEQFF. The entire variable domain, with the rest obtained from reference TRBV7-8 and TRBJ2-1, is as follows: GAGVSQSPRYKVAKRGQDVALRCDPISGHVSLFWYQQALGQGPEFLTYFQNEAQLDKSGLPSDRFFAERPEGSVSTLKIQRTQQEDSAVYLCATRREYAYNEQFFGPGTRLTVL.

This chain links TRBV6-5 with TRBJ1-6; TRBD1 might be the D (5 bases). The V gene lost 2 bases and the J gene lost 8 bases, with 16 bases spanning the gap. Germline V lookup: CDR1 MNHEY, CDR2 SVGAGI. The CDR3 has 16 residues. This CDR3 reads CASSYGGGGGDSPLHF. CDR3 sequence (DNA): TGTGCCAGCAGTTACGGGGGGGGAGGTGGTGATTCACCCCTCCACTTT.

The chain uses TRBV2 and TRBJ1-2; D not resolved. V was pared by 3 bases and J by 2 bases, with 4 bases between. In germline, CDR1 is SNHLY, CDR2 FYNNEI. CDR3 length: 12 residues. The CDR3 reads CASSEVNYGYTF. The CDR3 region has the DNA TGTGCCAGCAGTGAGGTGAACTATGGCTACACCTTC.

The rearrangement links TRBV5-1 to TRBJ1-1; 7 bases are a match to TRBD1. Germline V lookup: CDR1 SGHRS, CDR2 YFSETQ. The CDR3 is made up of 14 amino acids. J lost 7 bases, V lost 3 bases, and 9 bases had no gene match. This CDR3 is CASSSYRGRGEAFF. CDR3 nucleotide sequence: TGCGCCAGCAGCTCGTACAGGGGCAGGGGTGAAGCTTTCTTT.

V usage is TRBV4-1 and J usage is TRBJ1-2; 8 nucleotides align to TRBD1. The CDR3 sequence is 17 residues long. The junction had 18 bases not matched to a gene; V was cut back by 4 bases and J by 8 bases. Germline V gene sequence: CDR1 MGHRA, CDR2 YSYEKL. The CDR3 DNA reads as TGCGCCAGCAGCCGATTGGCCCCGGGACAGGCCCCTCACGGCTACACCTTC. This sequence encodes CASSRLAPGQAPHGYTF.

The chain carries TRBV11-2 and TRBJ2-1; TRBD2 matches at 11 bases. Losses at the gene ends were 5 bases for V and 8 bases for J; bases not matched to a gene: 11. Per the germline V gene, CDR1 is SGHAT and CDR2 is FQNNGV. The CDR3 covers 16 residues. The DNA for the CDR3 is TGTGCCAGCAGCCGAACGCCGGGACTAGCGGTGGATGAGCAGTTCTTC. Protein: CASSRTPGLAVDEQFF.

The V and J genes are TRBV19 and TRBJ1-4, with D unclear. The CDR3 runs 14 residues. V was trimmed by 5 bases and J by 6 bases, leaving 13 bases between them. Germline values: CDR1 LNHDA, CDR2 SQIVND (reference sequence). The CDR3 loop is CASSPPGFDEKLFF. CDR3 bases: TGTGCCAGTAGTCCTCCGGGCTTTGATGAAAAACTGTTTTTT.

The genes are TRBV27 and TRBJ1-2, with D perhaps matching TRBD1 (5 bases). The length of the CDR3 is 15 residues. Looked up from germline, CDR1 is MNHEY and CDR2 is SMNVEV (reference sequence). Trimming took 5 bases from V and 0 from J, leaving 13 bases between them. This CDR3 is CASSTGRPANYGYTF. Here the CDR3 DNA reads TGTGCCAGCAGTACGGGACGACCCGCTAACTATGGCTACACCTTC.

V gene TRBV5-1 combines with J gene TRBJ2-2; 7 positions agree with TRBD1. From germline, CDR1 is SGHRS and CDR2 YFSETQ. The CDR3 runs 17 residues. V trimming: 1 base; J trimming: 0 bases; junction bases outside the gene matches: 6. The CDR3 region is CASSLRPGQANTGELFF. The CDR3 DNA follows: TGCGCCAGCAGCTTGAGACCAGGACAGGCGAACACCGGGGAGCTGTTTTTT.

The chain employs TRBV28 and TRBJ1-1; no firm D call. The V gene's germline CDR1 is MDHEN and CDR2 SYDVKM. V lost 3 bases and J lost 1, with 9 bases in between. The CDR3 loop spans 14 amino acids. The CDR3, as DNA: TGTGCCAGCAGTTTTGGGAACCAGAACACTGAAGCTTTCTTT. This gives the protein CASSFGNQNTEAFF.

The CDR3 sequence: CASSLDTLGGYTF. The CDR3 coding sequence is TGTGCCAGCAGCTTGGATACACTGGGGGGCTACACCTTC. The chain combines TRBV5-4 with TRBJ1-2; the D is unclear. The germline V gene encodes CDR1 SGHNT and CDR2 YYREEE (reference sequence). V dropped 0 bases and J dropped 8 bases, with 11 bases sitting between them. The CDR3 covers 13 residues.

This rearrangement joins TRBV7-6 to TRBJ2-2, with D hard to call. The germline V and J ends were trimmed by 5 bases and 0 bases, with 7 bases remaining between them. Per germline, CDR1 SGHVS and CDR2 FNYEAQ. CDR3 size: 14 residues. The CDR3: CASSLVPNTGELFF. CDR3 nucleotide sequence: TGTGCCAGCAGCCTTGTCCCGAACACCGGGGAGCTGTTTTTT. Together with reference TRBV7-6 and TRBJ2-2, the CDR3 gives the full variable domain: GAGVSQSPRYKVTKRGQDVALRCDPISGHVSLYWYRQALGQGPEFLTYFNYEAQQDKSGLPNDRFSAERPEGSISTLTIQRTEQRDSAMYRCASSLVPNTGELFFGEGSRLTVL.

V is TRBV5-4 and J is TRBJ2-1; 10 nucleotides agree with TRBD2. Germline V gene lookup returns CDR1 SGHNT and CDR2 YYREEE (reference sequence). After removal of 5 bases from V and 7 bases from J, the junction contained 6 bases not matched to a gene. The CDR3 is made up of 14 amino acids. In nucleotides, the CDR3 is TGTGCCAGCAGGTGGACTAGCGGAGGTAATGAGCAGTTCTTC. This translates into CASRWTSGGNEQFF.